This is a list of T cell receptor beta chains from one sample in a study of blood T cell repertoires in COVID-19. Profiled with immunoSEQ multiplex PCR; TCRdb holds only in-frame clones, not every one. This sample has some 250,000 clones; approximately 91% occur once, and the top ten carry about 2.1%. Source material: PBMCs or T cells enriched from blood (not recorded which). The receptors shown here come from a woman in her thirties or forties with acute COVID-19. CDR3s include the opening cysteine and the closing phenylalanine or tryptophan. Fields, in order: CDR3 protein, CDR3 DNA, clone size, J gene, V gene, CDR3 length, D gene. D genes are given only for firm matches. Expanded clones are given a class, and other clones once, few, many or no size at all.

CASPFTGSDSPLHF TGCGCCAGCCCTTTCACAGGGTCGGATTCACCCCTCCACTTT . TRBJ1-6 TRBV23-1 14 .
CASRETGTGGDYSNQPQHF TGTGCCAGCAGAGAAACCGGGACAGGGGGCGATTATAGCAATCAGCCCCAGCATTTT . TRBJ1-5 TRBV2 19 TRBD1
CASSLGTGTAGELFF TGTGCCAGCAGCTTGGGGACAGGGACTGCCGGGGAGCTGTTTTTT . TRBJ2-2 TRBV7-2 15 TRBD1
CASSLGGYGYTF TGCGCCAGCAGCCTAGGGGGATATGGCTACACCTTC . TRBJ1-2 TRBV5-1 12 .
CASTGTASHGYTF TGTGCCAGCACCGGGACAGCATCACATGGCTACACCTTC . TRBJ1-2 TRBV27 13 TRBD1
CASSIGAGVYEQYF TGTGCCAGTAGTATAGGGGCGGGGGTATACGAGCAGTACTTC . TRBJ2-7 TRBV19 14 TRBD2
CASSLGTTSTDTQYF TGTGCCAGCAGCTTAGGGACAACTAGCACAGATACGCAGTATTTT . TRBJ2-3 TRBV7-8 15 .
CASSHTSEAFF TGTGCCAGCAGTCACACCTCTGAAGCTTTCTTT . TRBJ1-1 TRBV6-5 11 .
CASTITGGPWGYTF TGCGCCAGCACCATCACAGGGGGCCCTTGGGGCTACACCTTC . TRBJ1-2 TRBV5-1 14 TRBD1
CASSYGAGSTDTQYF TGTGCCAGCAGTTACGGAGCGGGAAGTACGGATACGCAGTATTTT . TRBJ2-3 TRBV6-5 15 TRBD2
CAIRLLDTTEAFF TGTGCCATCAGGTTGTTGGACACTACTGAAGCTTTCTTT . TRBJ1-1 TRBV10-3 13 .
CASSLALGGAGELFF TGTGCCAGCAGCTTGGCTCTCGGAGGGGCCGGGGAGCTGTTTTTT . TRBJ2-2 TRBV5-8 15 .
CASLQDRHSPLHF TGTGCCAGCCTACAGGACCGGCATTCACCCCTCCACTTT . TRBJ1-6 TRBV28 13 .
CASSWRGSLNTEAFF TGTGCCAGCAGCTGGCGGGGGTCTCTGAACACTGAAGCTTTCTTT . TRBJ1-1 TRBV11-2 15 .
CAWSDPGTPSYYGYTF TGTGCCTGGAGTGATCCGGGGACACCGAGCTACTATGGCTACACCTTC . TRBJ1-2 TRBV30 16 .
CASTIGTGNNEQFF TGTGCCAGCACTATCGGGACAGGGAACAATGAGCAGTTCTTC . TRBJ2-1 TRBV11-3 14 TRBD1
CASSVGGQGAIGEQFF TGTGCCAGCAGTGTTGGGGGACAGGGGGCAATAGGTGAGCAGTTCTTC . TRBJ2-1 TRBV2 16 TRBD1
CASSSPRGEGNQPQHF TGTGCCAGCAGCTCCCCCCGAGGGGAGGGCAATCAGCCCCAGCATTTT . TRBJ1-5 TRBV28 16 .
CATQDSDRATYNEQFF TGTGCCACCCAAGACTCGGACAGGGCCACCTACAATGAGCAGTTCTTC . TRBJ2-1 TRBV24-1 16 TRBD1
CASRPTLTSGGASTDTQYF TGTGCCAGCCGTCCCACCCTCACTAGCGGGGGGGCAAGCACAGATACGCAGTATTTT . TRBJ2-3 TRBV27 19 TRBD2
CASSLVQINTEAFF TGTGCCAGCAGCTTGGTCCAGATTAACACTGAAGCTTTCTTT . TRBJ1-1 TRBV5-5 14 .
CASSCLNAGLNTEAFF TGTGCCAGCAGCTGTTTGAATGCAGGGCTGAACACTGAAGCTTTCTTT . TRBJ1-1 TRBV21-1 16 .
CASSQGEYSSGYTF TGTGCCAGCAGCCAGGGGGAGTATTCATCTGGCTACACCTTC . TRBJ1-2 TRBV7-9 14 TRBD1
CASSPDGGSLHEQYF TGCGCCAGCAGCCCAGACGGCGGGAGTTTGCACGAGCAGTACTTC . TRBJ2-7 TRBV4-3 15 TRBD2
CASSQDIAQGGTDTQYF TGTGCCAGCAGCCAAGATATTGCCCAGGGCGGCACAGATACGCAGTATTTT . TRBJ2-3 TRBV3-1/TRBV3-2 17 .
CASSLAKWRTQYF TGTGCCAGCAGCTTAGCTAAGTGGAGGACCCAGTACTTC . TRBJ2-5 TRBV7-9 13 .
CASSLAGGSIDGYTF TGTGCCAGCAGCTTAGCCGGGGGATCTATCGATGGCTACACCTTC once TRBJ1-2 TRBV7-2 15 .
CASSKGDRVRETQYF TGTGCCAGCAGCAAAGGGGACAGGGTCCGAGAGACCCAGTACTTC . TRBJ2-5 TRBV2 15 TRBD1
CASSGRTGGSPLHF TGTGCCAGTAGTGGGCGTACAGGGGGCTCACCCCTCCACTTT . TRBJ1-6 TRBV19 14 TRBD1
CASSPYSENQPQHF TGTGCCAGCTCCCCCTATAGTGAGAATCAGCCCCAGCATTTT . TRBJ1-5 TRBV18 14 .
CASSAEIGGPYNEQFF TGTGCCAGTAGTGCCGAGATAGGGGGTCCTTACAATGAGCAGTTCTTC . TRBJ2-1 TRBV19 16 .
CASSLKLAGETQYF TGCGCCAGCAGCTTGAAGCTAGCGGGAGAGACCCAGTACTTC . TRBJ2-5 TRBV5-1 14 TRBD2
CASSPDRGVSGNTIYF TGTGCCAGCAGCCCGGACAGGGGCGTCTCTGGAAACACCATATATTTT . TRBJ1-3 TRBV3-1/TRBV3-2 16 TRBD1